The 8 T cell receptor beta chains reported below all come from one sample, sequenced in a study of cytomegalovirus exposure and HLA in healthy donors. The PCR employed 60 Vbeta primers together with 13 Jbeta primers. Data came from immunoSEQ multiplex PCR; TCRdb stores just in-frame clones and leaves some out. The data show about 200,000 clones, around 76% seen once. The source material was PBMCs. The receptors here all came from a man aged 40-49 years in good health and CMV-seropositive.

The CDR3 nucleotides are TGTGCCCTACTAGCGGGAGTACTCGTCGGGGAGCTGTTTTTT. Its translation: CALLAGVLVGELFF. The chain employs TRBV6-1 and TRBJ2-2; TRBD2 aligns across 11 bases. The ends lost 11 bases at V and 7 bases at J; junction bases unmatched: 9. The CDR3 is 14 amino acids. Germline CDR1 reads MNHNS; CDR2 reads SASEGT.

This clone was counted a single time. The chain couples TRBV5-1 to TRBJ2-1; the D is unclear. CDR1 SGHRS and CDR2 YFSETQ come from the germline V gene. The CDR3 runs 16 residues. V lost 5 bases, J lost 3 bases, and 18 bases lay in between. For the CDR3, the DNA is TGCGCCAGCAGTTCCCAGACTCCCTATCTCTACAATGAGCAGTTCTTC. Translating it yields CASSSQTPYLYNEQFF.

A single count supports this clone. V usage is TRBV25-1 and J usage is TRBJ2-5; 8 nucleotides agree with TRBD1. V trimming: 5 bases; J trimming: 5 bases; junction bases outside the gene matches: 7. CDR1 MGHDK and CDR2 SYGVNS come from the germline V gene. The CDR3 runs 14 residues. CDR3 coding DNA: TGTGCCAGCAGTAAATCCCAGGGGGCGGAGACCCAGTACTTC. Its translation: CASSKSQGAETQYF. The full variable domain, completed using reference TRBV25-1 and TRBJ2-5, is EADIYQTPRYLVIGTGKKITLECSQTMGHDKMYWYQQDPGMELHLIHYSYGVNSTEKGDLSSESTVSRIRTEHFPLTLESARPSHTSQYLCASSKSQGAETQYFGPGTRLLVL.

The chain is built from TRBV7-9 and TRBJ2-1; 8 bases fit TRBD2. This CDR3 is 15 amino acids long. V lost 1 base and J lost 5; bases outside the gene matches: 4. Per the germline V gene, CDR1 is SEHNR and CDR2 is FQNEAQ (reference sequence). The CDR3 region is CASSLVGTRHNEQFF. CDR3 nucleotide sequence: TGTGCCAGCAGCTTAGTCGGGACTAGACACAATGAGCAGTTCTTC.

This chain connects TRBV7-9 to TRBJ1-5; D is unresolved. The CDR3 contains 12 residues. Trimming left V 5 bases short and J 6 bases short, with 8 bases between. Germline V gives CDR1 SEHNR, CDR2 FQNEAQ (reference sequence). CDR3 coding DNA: TGTGCCAGCAGCCCAGGCCCTCAGCCCCAGCATTTT. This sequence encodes CASSPGPQPQHF.

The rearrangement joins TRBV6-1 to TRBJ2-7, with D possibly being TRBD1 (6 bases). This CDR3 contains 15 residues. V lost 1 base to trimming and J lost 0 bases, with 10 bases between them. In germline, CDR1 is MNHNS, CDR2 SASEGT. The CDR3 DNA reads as TGTGCCAGCAGTGAAGGGGGACATCCCTCCTACGAGCAGTACTTC. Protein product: CASSEGGHPSYEQYF.

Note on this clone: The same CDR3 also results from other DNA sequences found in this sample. CDR3: CASSLGGGEQYF. For the CDR3, the DNA is TGTGCCAGCAGCTTAGGGGGGGGCGAGCAGTACTTC. The rearrangement joins TRBV7-6 to TRBJ2-7, with TRBD2 identical over 7 bases. V dropped 1 base and J dropped 6; count of bases not matched to a gene: 0. CDR1 SGHVS and CDR2 FNYEAQ come from the germline V gene. This CDR3 has 12 residues.

CDR3 protein: CASSLAGGAQAETQYF. The CDR3 DNA is TGCGCCAGCAGCTTGGCTGGGGGGGCTCAGGCAGAGACCCAGTACTTC. This chain links TRBV5-1 with TRBJ2-5; TRBD2 might be the D (7 bases). CDR1 SGHRS and CDR2 YFSETQ come from the germline V gene. There are 16 residues in the CDR3. Between the trimmed V and J ends, which lost 0 bases and 4 bases, there was a span of 16 bases. The variable domain in full, with the rest retrieved from reference TRBV5-1 and TRBJ2-5, is KAGVTQTPRYLIKTRGQQVTLSCSPISGHRSVSWYQQTPGQGLQFLFEYFSETQRNKGNFPGRFSGRQFSNSRSEMNVSTLELGDSALYLCASSLAGGAQAETQYFGPGTRLLVL.